This note documents a single T cell receptor beta chain sequence. The source of the sample is a study of control samples from healthy donors and cancer patients. V was clipped by 3 bases and J by 4 bases, with 24 bases between them. The CDR3 extends over 17 amino acids. CDR1 and CDR2 from the germline V gene are GTSNPN and SVGIG (reference sequence). Assay: immunoSEQ multiplex PCR; the TCRdb copy retains only in-frame clones and omits some. The sample consists of fewer than 200,000 clones, over 85% of them appearing once. This sequence was found in a woman aged 55-69 years in good health. J is TRBJ1-2 and V is TRBV30; D remains ambiguous. The specimen was blood. The CDR3 spells CAWSPAGDRPIIYGYTF. The CDR3 DNA sequence: TGTGCCTGGAGCCCCGCCGGGGATCGGCCGATTATCTATGGCTACACCTTC.